These 28 T cell receptor delta chains came from one sample sequenced in a study of γδ T cells in repeated Plasmodium falciparum infection. TCRdb processed the multiplex PCR reads again with the CATT caller. The sample shows over 90,000 delta-chain clones, over 0.9% of them seen only once. Vgamma9/Vdelta2+ and Vdelta2-negative gammadelta T cells were flow-sorted from PBMC for bulk sequencing. Sequenced sample: gamma-delta T cells from blood. All receptors come from a pool of human donors (malaria-infected and uninfected, not separated).

This clone was picked up a small number of times. The amino acid sequence in TCRdb belongs to a much larger clone and departs from this DNA's translation at residue 8, likely a sequencing read error; the sequence shown is translated from the DNA. The chain is built from TRDV2 and TRDJ1; TRDD3 aligns across 11 bases. The J gene is not listed in TCRdb, so it was assigned here from a DNA match to germline. CDR3 length: 26 residues. The ends lost 0 bases at V and 0 bases at J; junction bases unmatched: 32. Germline assignment: CDR1 GEAIGNYY and CDR2 EKD. This chain's CDR3 is CACDTGAHNIWELGDRENKYTDKLIF. The CDR3 DNA reads TGTGCCTGTGACACCGGAGCCCACAACATCTGGGAACTGGGGGATAGGGAGAATAAGTACACCGATAAACTCATCTTT.

This clone was found many times. This sequence is one base from a far larger clone and is likely a read error. Other DNA sequences in this sample translate to the same CDR3. The chain recombines TRDV2 with TRDJ2, with 10 bases matching TRDD3. The J gene, left out of TCRdb, was set here by checking the DNA against germline. Germline-derived CDR1 and CDR2 are GEAIGNYY and EKD. This CDR3 comprises 20 residues. With V trimmed by 0 bases and J by 3 bases, 15 bases remained unmatched. The CDR3 reads CACDTLTGGSSKDLTAQLFF. In DNA form, the CDR3 reads TGTGCCTGTGACACCCTTACTGGGGGATCGAGCAAAGATCTGACAGCACAACTCTTCTTT.

This clone was seen only a few times. This is likely an artifact of a read error, given a far larger clone one base away. The same CDR3 also results from other DNA sequences found in this sample. CDR3 nucleotide sequence: TGTGCTCTTGGGGACGGAAAATTAACTCCTGGTGTTAACCTCGATAAACTCATCTTT. Translation: CALGDGKLTPGVNLDKLIF. J is TRDJ1 and V is TRDV1, with D unresolved. As TCRdb names no J gene, one was assigned here on the basis of a DNA match to germline. CDR3 length: 19 residues. V dropped 3 bases and J dropped 4 bases, with 27 bases sitting between them. Germline V CDR1 and CDR2: TSWWSYY, QGS.

This clone was observed many times. The J gene is TRDJ1, the V gene TRDV1, with 8 bases lining up with TRDD3. J lost 0 bases, V lost 2 bases, and 20 bases had no gene match. The CDR3 is 21 residues long. Germline-derived CDR1 and CDR2 are TSWWSYY and QGS. DNA of the CDR3: TGTGCTCTTGGGGAAGTTCGGATCCGGGTAAGACTGGGGGGCGACACCGATAAACTCATCTTT. Protein sequence: CALGEVRIRVRLGGDTDKLIF.

A few counts support this clone. It is likely a read error: a sequence one base away is far more abundant. Within the sample, other DNA sequences also encode this same CDR3. Called V gene: TRDV1; the J gene was not called; the tabulated D call, TRDD3, remains unverified against the DNA. CDR1 is TSWWSYY, CDR2 QGS, per germline. The CDR3 loop spans 20 amino acids. For the CDR3, the DNA is TGTGCTCTTGGGGAACTTCCTCCCCCTCTGGGGGATCTGTACACCGATAAGCTCATCTTT. Encoded protein: CALGELPPPLGDLYTDKLIF.

This clone was seen a handful of times. This likely came from a read error, as a far larger clone is one base away. This sample also contains other DNA sequences that code for the same CDR3. V and J are TRDV1 and TRDJ1, with D perhaps TRDD3 (5 bases). Germline matching of the DNA provided the J gene here, since TCRdb leaves it blank. V was cut by 5 bases and J by 0 bases, with 25 bases left in between. The CDR3 is 19 amino acids. In germline, CDR1 is TSWWSYY, CDR2 QGS. CDR3 loop: CALGRRSKQVGTYTDKLIF. Here the CDR3 DNA reads TGTGCTCTTGGGAGACGTTCAAAACAGGTGGGGACTTACACCGATAAACTCATCTTT.

This clone was counted many times. One base separates it from a far larger clone, so it is likely a read error. Distinct nucleotide sequences in the sample also encode this CDR3. This chain uses TRDV2 with TRDJ1, with D unclear. The J gene comes from matching the DNA to germline here; TCRdb lacks it. Germline V lookup: CDR1 GEAIGNYY, CDR2 EKD. This CDR3 comprises 14 residues. DNA for the CDR3: TGCGCCTGTGACCGACTTGAGTACACCGATAAACTCATCTTT. Translated, it gives CACDRLEYTDKLIF.

About this clone: TCRdb pairs this DNA with a much larger clone's protein that differs at residue 13, likely a read error; the protein shown was translated from the DNA. This chain connects TRDV1 to TRDJ3; a possible D gene is TRDD3 (6 bases). The J gene was not available in TCRdb and was assigned here by matching the DNA to germline segments. CDR1 TSWWSYY and CDR2 QGS come from the germline V gene. The length of the CDR3 is 28 residues. V lost 0 bases and J 0 bases, leaving 39 bases between the germline ends. This chain's CDR3 is CALGELVGPLQSCWDRPKSSWDTRQMFF. CDR3 nucleotides: TGTGCTCTTGGGGAACTAGTGGGACCTCTACAATCGTGCTGGGATAGGCCGAAGAGCTCCTGGGACACCCGACAGATGTTTTTC.

Many counts were recorded for this clone. The TCRdb protein, from a much larger clone, departs from this DNA's translation at residue 14, likely by read error; the protein shown derives from the DNA. This chain uses TRDV3 with TRDJ1; 7 bases map to TRDD3. CDR1 TVYSNPD and CDR2 GDNSRS come from the germline V gene (reference sequence). The CDR3 has 15 residues. The CDR3 region has the DNA TGTGCCTTAACTGGGGTTCCGGACGGCGCCGATAAACTCACCTTT. It encodes CALTGVPDGADKLTF.

This clone showed up just a few times. TCRdb's listed protein matches a much larger clone and diverges from this DNA's translation at residue 8, likely through a read error; the protein shown comes from the DNA. The chain employs TRDV2 and TRDJ2, with 8 bases matching TRDD3. The CDR3 is 14 residues long. Losses at the gene ends were 2 bases for V and 5 bases for J; bases not matched to a gene: 3. Germline values: CDR1 GEAIGNYY, CDR2 EKD. This CDR3 reads CACDILGGTAQLFF. The DNA for the CDR3 is TGTGCCTGTGACATACTGGGGGGTACAGCACAACTCTTCTTT.

Ten or more counts support this clone. TCRdb's protein, taken from a much larger clone, differs from this DNA's translation at residue 18, likely owing to a read error; the protein displayed comes from the DNA. This sequence joins TRDV1 and TRDJ2; D assignment may be TRDD1 or TRDD3 (5 bases each). Germline V gene lookup returns CDR1 TSWWSYY and CDR2 QGS. The CDR3 is 21 amino acids. The CDR3 DNA is TGTGCTCTTGGGGAAGAGTCGTACCATGAAATGGGCAAAGGGGAGACAGCACGACTCTTCTTT. Amino acids: CALGEESYHEMGKGETARLFF.

The sample holds a few counts of this clone. TCRdb pairs this DNA with a much larger clone's protein that differs at residue 9, likely a read error; the protein shown was translated from the DNA. The genes are TRDV1 and TRDJ1; 9 nucleotides match TRDD3. The J gene is absent in TCRdb and was assigned here via DNA matching to germline. Germline CDR1 is TSWWSYY and CDR2 is QGS. The CDR3 totals 22 residues. V was pared by 0 bases and J by 0 bases, with 20 bases of the junction left unmatched. The CDR3 region has the DNA TGTGCTCTTGGGGAACTATCCTACGAGGATTGGGGGATAGAAGAGTACACCGATAAACTCATCTTT. This codes for CALGELSYEDWGIEEYTDKLIF.

This clone has ten or more counts. The mismatch at residue 5 between this DNA's translation and the TCRdb protein of a much larger clone likely reflects a read error; the protein shown is translated from the DNA. The chain has TRDV2 and TRDJ1; D not resolved. There are 16 residues in the CDR3. The germline V and J ends were trimmed by 3 bases and 4 bases, with 20 bases remaining between them. CDR1 GEAIGNYY and CDR2 EKD come from the germline V gene. CDR3 nucleotide sequence: TGTGCCTGTGACGCCGTGGTCCGATCACCAGGCGATAAACTCATCTTT. Protein sequence: CACDAVVRSPGDKLIF.

As to this clone: TCRdb shows a much larger clone's protein in place of this DNA's translation, and the two differ at residue 15, likely through a read error; the protein shown is translated from the DNA. The J gene is uncalled and the V gene is TRDV1; TRDD3 reflects the table's D call only, with no check against the DNA. The CDR3 contains 16 residues. Germline CDR1 is TSWWSYY and CDR2 is QGS. The CDR3 DNA follows: TGTGCTCTTGGGGACCCATACCCTGGGGGCCCAGTTGGACTCACCTTT. It translates to CALGDPYPGGPVGLTF.

Comments on this clone: A read error likely explains why the TCRdb protein, taken from a much larger clone, differs from this DNA's translation at residue 6; the protein shown is translated from the DNA. This sequence joins TRDV2 and TRDJ1, with unresolved D. Because TCRdb records no J gene, it was assigned here through a match of the DNA to germline. Trimming cost V 3 bases and J 0 bases, with 7 bases left between them. This CDR3 has 13 amino acids. Germline V gene sequence: CDR1 GEAIGNYY, CDR2 EKD. The CDR3 DNA is TGTGCCTGTGACCTACCACACACCGATAAACTCATCTTT. Its translation: CACDLPHTDKLIF.

This clone was seen repeatedly, ten times or more. TCRdb attributes to this sequence the protein of a much larger clone, which differs from the DNA translation at residue 11; a read error is likely, and the protein displayed is translated from the DNA. The rearrangement links TRDV2 to TRDJ1; 10 bases align to TRDD3. The CDR3 has 22 amino acids. Germline V gene sequence: CDR1 GEAIGNYY, CDR2 EKD. V trimming: 0 bases; J trimming: 0 bases; junction bases outside the gene matches: 21. CDR3 in DNA: TGTGCCTGTGACACCATTACTGGGGGATTGGTAAAGCTACCGAATTACACCGATAAACTCATCTTT. It is translated as CACDTITGGLVKLPNYTDKLIF.

On this clone itself: The protein recorded in TCRdb matches a much larger clone and deviates from this DNA's translation at residue 14, suggesting a read error; the protein here is obtained by translating the DNA. For the CDR3, the DNA is TGTGCTCTGGGGCCTCCAACCACGTTCTGGGGGACGTACGCCGATAAACTCATCTTT. It encodes CALGPPTTFWGTYADKLIF. V usage is TRDV1 and J usage is TRDJ1; 8 bases agree with TRDD3. Assignment of the J gene here rests on matching the DNA to germline, because TCRdb gives none. The CDR3 sequence is 19 residues long. Trimming removed 9 bases from V and 3 bases from J; junction bases left unmatched: 24. Germline CDR1 is TSWWSYY and CDR2 is QGS.

This clone was seen more than once but under ten times. A far bigger clonotype differs at one base, so this is likely a read error. Other DNA sequences of this sample code for an identical CDR3. The V call is TRDV1, the J call TRDJ1, with a tentative D call TRDD2 (5 bases). TCRdb lists no J gene, so it was determined here by aligning the DNA to germline. CDR3 size: 22 residues. Germline V gene lookup returns CDR1 TSWWSYY and CDR2 QGS. Trimming left V 6 bases short and J 0 bases short, with 35 bases between. Here the CDR3 reads CALGKSPSVGPNKTKYTDKLIF. The DNA for the CDR3 is TGTGCTCTTGGAAAATCCCCTTCGGTGGGACCGAATAAGACTAAGTACACCGATAAACTCATCTTT.

A few counts support this clone. A single base is all that separates this from a far larger clone, so a read error is likely. This CDR3 is also generated by other DNA sequences in the sample. The chain carries TRDV2 and TRDJ3, with D possibly being TRDD2 or TRDD3 (6 bases each). Germline matching of the DNA provided the J gene here, since TCRdb leaves it blank. CDR1 and CDR2 from the germline V gene are GEAIGNYY and EKD. The CDR3 consists of 19 residues. The CDR3 region has the DNA TGTGCCTGTGACACCACGTTGAACTGGGCTTCCTGGGACACCCGGCAGATGTTTTTC. Its translation: CACDTTLNWASWDTRQMFF.

On this clone: TCRdb assigns this DNA the protein of a much larger clone, which departs from its translation at residues 6 and 9; this likely reflects a read error, and the protein shown comes from translating the DNA. The V call is TRDV2, the J call TRDJ1; TRDD3 agrees at 7 bases. The CDR3 is made up of 18 amino acids. The V segment lost 0 bases and the J segment 1 base; nucleotides outside the gene matches: 13. Germline-derived CDR1 and CDR2 are GEAIGNYY and EKD. The DNA of the CDR3 is TGTGCCTGTGACACCGGTACTGGGGAACATCGACTCACCGATAAACTCATCTTT. Translated: CACDTGTGEHRLTDKLIF.

This clone has just a few counts. With a far larger clone one base away, a read error is the likely cause. This sample also contains other DNA sequences that code for the same CDR3. V is TRDV1 and J is TRDJ1, with 8 bases fitting TRDD3. TCRdb gives no J gene; it was assigned here by matching the DNA to germline. The CDR3 loop spans 22 amino acids. Germline V gene data show CDR1 as TSWWSYY and CDR2 as QGS. V shed 1 base and J 0 bases; nucleotides not matched to a gene: 22. The CDR3 coding sequence is TGTGCTCTTGGGGAACGTTTAATCCTACGTCTTCTGGGGGACGAGTACACCGATAAACTCATCTTT. This codes for CALGERLILRLLGDEYTDKLIF.

Details on this clone: TCRdb's entry gives the protein of a much larger clone, which mismatches this DNA's translation at residue 10, likely from a read error; the protein reported here is translated from the DNA. The chain couples TRDV2 to TRDJ1, with TRDD3 matching 8 bases. The J gene was missing in TCRdb and was found by matching the end of the DNA to germline. V lost 3 bases and J lost 1; bases outside the gene matches: 18. The CDR3 covers 19 residues. The germline V gene has CDR1 GEAIGNYY and CDR2 EKD. The CDR3 loop is CACDPTGGPWSSRTDKLIF. CDR3 nucleotide sequence: TGTGCCTGTGACCCTACTGGGGGCCCCTGGAGCTCTCGCACCGATAAACTCATCTTT.

With respect to this clone: The translation of this DNA and the TCRdb protein of a much larger clone differ at residue 15, probably owing to a read error; the protein shown here is translated from the DNA. The J gene is TRDJ1, the V gene TRDV1; 12 bases are shared with TRDD3. Germline values: CDR1 TSWWSYY, CDR2 QGS. This CDR3 has 16 amino acids. Here the CDR3 reads CALGNNWGIHVDKLTF. The CDR3 DNA sequence: TGTGCTCTTGGGAATAACTGGGGGATACACGTCGATAAACTCACCTTT.

With respect to this clone: The TCRdb protein comes from a much larger clone and disagrees with this DNA's translation at residue 7, likely due to a read error; the protein given here is derived from the DNA. This rearrangement joins TRDV1 to TRDJ1, with 13 positions matching TRDD3. Because TCRdb records no J gene, it was assigned here through a match of the DNA to germline. Germline loops: CDR1 TSWWSYY, CDR2 QGS. V lost 0 bases to trimming and J lost 0 bases; unmatched junction nucleotides: 28. The CDR3 runs 26 residues. CDR3 in amino acids: CALGELSNLPPYAYWGIRRYTDKLIF. CDR3 in DNA: TGTGCTCTTGGGGAACTATCTAATCTTCCCCCCTACGCCTACTGGGGGATACGGAGGTACACCGATAAACTCATCTTT.

Remarks on this clone: This likely traces to a read error, being one base from a far larger clone. This same CDR3 is encoded by further DNA sequences in the sample. The J gene is TRDJ1, the V gene TRDV2, with 13 bases lining up with TRDD3. TCRdb is silent on the J gene; assignment here came from matching the DNA to germline. The length of the CDR3 is 19 residues. CDR1 is GEAIGNYY and CDR2 is EKD in the germline V gene. Here the CDR3 DNA reads TGTGCCTGTGGACCACGAGACTGGGGGATACGTAAGTACACCGACAAACTCATCTTT. Amino acids: CACGPRDWGIRKYTDKLIF.

Concerning this clone itself: The TCRdb record carries a much larger clone's protein, which differs from this DNA's translation at residue 17; a read error is the likely cause, and the protein listed here is the DNA translation. The V gene call is TRDV1, and the J gene call is absent; the table's D gene call, TRDD3, was not cross checked with the DNA. The V gene's germline CDR1 is TSWWSYY and CDR2 QGS. The CDR3 is made up of 18 amino acids. CDR3 in amino acids: CALGKISGGWRYTDKLTF. CDR3 DNA: TGTGCTCTTGGGAAAATAAGTGGGGGGTGGCGGTACACCGATAAACTCACCTTT.

This clone has just a few counts. TCRdb has a much larger clone's protein, which differs at residue 4 from the translation of this DNA, likely because of a read error; what is shown is the protein translated from the DNA. The V gene is TRDV2, the J gene TRDJ1, with 11 bases that match TRDD3. Since TCRdb gives no J gene, matching the DNA to germline was used here to assign it. The CDR3 extends over 15 amino acids. Unmatched junction bases numbered 11, after V lost 5 bases and J lost 7 bases. Germline-derived CDR1 and CDR2 are GEAIGNYY and EKD. CDR3 in amino acids: CACGTINLGDTKLIF. DNA for the CDR3: TGTGCCTGTGGCACGATTAACCTGGGGGATACTAAACTCATCTTT.

As concerns this clone: The mismatch at residue 14 between this DNA's translation and the TCRdb protein of a much larger clone likely reflects a read error; the protein shown is translated from the DNA. The V gene is listed as TRDV1; no J gene was called; the D call in the table, TRDD3, was not verified against the DNA. The CDR3 is 15 residues long. The germline V gene encodes CDR1 TSWWSYY and CDR2 QGS. DNA for the CDR3: TGTGCTCTTGGGGAATATTCGGGGATACCCGATAAACTCACCTTT. It encodes CALGEYSGIPDKLTF.